A single sample is the source of the 20 T cell receptor beta chains below, sequenced in a study of blood T cells in healthy people across ages. PCR was performed a second time for 7 to 11 cycles using a sample-barcoded 5' primer and a J-beta primer mix. TCRdb called the 5' RACE reads again in MiXCR, with one record for every CDR3 protein. The table shows about a million distinct CDR3 sequences, with 35% to 40% occurring only once. Input material: blood. Receptors were obtained from a man between 18 and 29 years old in good health.

This clonotype has just a few counts. A read error may explain this, as a much larger clone is one base away. The V call is TRBV7-2, the J call TRBJ2-5; the D gene is possibly TRBD2 (7 bases). The length of the CDR3 is 16 residues. The V end lost 0 bases, the J end lost 11 bases, and 22 bases lay between the germline ends. Germline lookup yields CDR1 SGHTA and CDR2 FQGNSA. As DNA, the CDR3 is TGTGCCAGCAGCTTAGCGGGGGCGGGGGAATACAATGAGCAGTACTTC. It encodes CASSLAGAGEYNEQYF.

This clonotype was observed a few times. The chain couples TRBV12-3 or TRBV12-4 to TRBJ2-7; 9 bases map to TRBD1. The length of the CDR3 is 14 residues. Germline trimming cut 7 bases from V and 4 bases from J; bases unmatched to any gene: 8. CDR3 region: CASTEGTGSYEQYF. DNA of the CDR3: TGTGCCAGCACCGAGGGGACAGGGTCGTACGAGCAGTACTTC.

About this clonotype itself: The junction departs from the called germline gene at one end, perhaps through a read error. This rearrangement joins TRBV9 to TRBJ2-2, with D possibly matching TRBD2 (5 bases). Germline lookup yields CDR1 SGDLS and CDR2 YYNGEE. The CDR3 is made up of 16 amino acids. This CDR3 is CAGSPSGAANTGELFF. CDR3 DNA: TGTGCCGGCAGCCCGAGCGGAGCGGCGAACACCGGGGAGCTGTTTTTT.

This clonotype appeared a few times. This sequence joins TRBV10-2 and TRBJ2-7; 12 bases line up with TRBD2. Germline values: CDR1 WSHSY, CDR2 SAAADI. The CDR3 runs to 13 residues. V lost 11 bases and J lost 7; bases outside the gene matches: 9. The CDR3 loop is CAAGTSGFNEQYF. The CDR3 DNA reads TGCGCCGCCGGGACTAGCGGGTTCAATGAGCAGTACTTC.

The chain joins TRBV3-1 to TRBJ2-7; tentatively, D is TRBD1 (6 bases). CDR3 size: 14 residues. Germline values: CDR1 LGHDT, CDR2 YNNKEL (reference sequence). The V and J ends lost 6 bases and 0 bases respectively, with 12 bases between them. The CDR3 nucleotides are TGTGCCAGCAGTATCCCGGGACACTCCTACGAGCAGTACTTC. Amino acid sequence: CASSIPGHSYEQYF.

A few counts support this clonotype. The chain combines TRBV6-2 or TRBV6-3 with TRBJ1-2; the D is unclear. The CDR3 totals 14 residues. CDR1 is MNHEY, CDR2 SVGEGT, per germline. V was clipped by 4 bases and J by 5 bases, with 14 bases between them. Here the CDR3 DNA reads TGTGCCAGCAGTTGGCCCGGACCGGGATATGGCTACACCTTC. This translates into CASSWPGPGYGYTF.

This clonotype has more than one count but fewer than ten. This chain joins TRBV10-3 and TRBJ2-3, with D maybe TRBD2 (5 bases). Germline V CDR1 and CDR2: ENHRY, SYGVKD. Trimming took off 2 bases at V and 2 bases at J, with 17 bases between the two ends. This CDR3 spans 17 amino acids. The CDR3 DNA reads TGTGCCATCAGTGAGGCGCCCGCGGGCGCGCTCACAGATACGCAGTATTTT. It translates to CAISEAPAGALTDTQYF.

The chain uses TRBV5-6 and TRBJ2-5; weak D call: TRBD1 (5 bases). There are 14 residues in the CDR3. V was shortened by 3 bases and J by 1 base, with 10 bases between the two germline ends. CDR1 is SGHDT and CDR2 is YYEEEE in the germline V gene. The CDR3 DNA reads as TGTGCCAGCAGCTCCGGACACGGCCAAGAGACCCAGTACTTC. It is translated as CASSSGHGQETQYF. The whole variable domain, filled in from reference TRBV5-6 and TRBJ2-5, reads DAGVTQSPTHLIKTRGQQVTLRCSPKSGHDTVSWYQQALGQGPQFIFQYYEEEERQRGNFPDRFSGHQFPNYSSELNVNALLLGDSALYLCASSSGHGQETQYFGPGTRLLVL.

This clonotype appeared a few times. J is TRBJ1-4 and V is TRBV4-1; 9 bases line up with TRBD1. The length of the CDR3 is 18 residues. Germline loops: CDR1 MGHRA, CDR2 YSYEKL. V lost 0 bases, J lost 3 bases, and 8 bases stayed unmatched. The CDR3 here is CASSQDSGTGTSNEKLFF. The CDR3 bases are TGCGCCAGCAGCCAAGATTCTGGGACAGGGACCTCTAATGAAAAACTGTTTTTT.

The chain joins TRBV12-3 or TRBV12-4 to TRBJ2-1; the D gene is possibly TRBD2 (5 bases). The CDR3 loop spans 15 amino acids. V was cut by 6 bases and J by 6 bases, with 18 bases left in between. The CDR3 spells CASSPFRLEVNEQFF. DNA for the CDR3: TGTGCCAGCAGCCCATTCCGACTGGAGGTCAATGAGCAGTTCTTC.

The table lists this clonotype with a count of one. The gene calls are TRBV7-6 and TRBJ2-7, with D possibly being TRBD2 (5 bases). There are 16 residues in the CDR3. Germline values: CDR1 SGHVS, CDR2 FNYEAQ. V was clipped by 3 bases and J by 3 bases, with 18 bases between them. CDR3 coding DNA: TGTGCCAGCAGCTTGAACGGGGTCGGGGTCAGCTACGAGCAGTACTTC. Translation: CASSLNGVGVSYEQYF.

The chain recombines TRBV7-3 with TRBJ2-5, with TRBD1 matching 8 bases. CDR1 is SGHTA, CDR2 FQGTGA, per germline. The CDR3 contains 17 residues. V gave up 3 bases and J gave up 4 bases; unmatched junction bases: 13. The CDR3 nucleotides read TGTGCCAGCAGCTTTACTATTGCAGGGGGCGGAAGAGAGACCCAGTACTTC. This sequence encodes CASSFTIAGGGRETQYF.

This clonotype has just a few counts. This chain links TRBV29-1 with TRBJ2-4; tentatively, D is TRBD1 (5 bases). Germline V CDR1 and CDR2: SQVTM, ANQGSEA. The CDR3 covers 13 residues. The V gene lost 7 bases and the J gene lost 8 bases, with 18 bases spanning the gap. CDR3 region: CSARIDDRDIQYF. For the CDR3, the DNA is TGCAGCGCTCGGATAGATGACAGAGACATTCAGTACTTC.

This clonotype was detected once. This rearrangement joins TRBV18 to TRBJ1-4, with TRBD1 matching over 8 bases. CDR1 and CDR2 from the germline V gene are KGHSH and LQKENI. J gave up 8 bases and V 6 bases, and 8 bases lay outside the gene matches. This CDR3 is built from 14 residues. The CDR3 reads CASSRTGYREKLFF. The CDR3 DNA sequence: TGTGCCAGCTCCCGGACAGGGTATCGGGAAAAACTGTTTTTT.

This clonotype came up a few times. The V and J genes are TRBV4-1 and TRBJ1-1, with TRBD1 as a possible D gene (5 bases). CDR1 MGHRA and CDR2 YSYEKL come from the germline V gene. Trimming took 3 bases from V and 4 from J, leaving 21 bases between them. The CDR3 totals 17 residues. Here the CDR3 DNA reads TGCGCCAGCAGCCACAGAACCAGGGATAGTCGGGGCACTGAAGCTTTCTTT. This gives the protein CASSHRTRDSRGTEAFF.

The chain couples TRBV6-5 to TRBJ1-2, with 7 bases that match TRBD1. J gave up 5 bases and V 6 bases, and 12 bases lay outside the gene matches. The length of the CDR3 is 15 residues. Per the germline V gene, CDR1 is MNHEY and CDR2 is SVGAGI. CDR3 amino acids: CASSQGGWLDYGYTF. For the CDR3, the DNA is TGTGCCAGCAGCCAGGGGGGGTGGCTAGATTATGGCTACACCTTC.

This sequence joins TRBV18 and TRBJ1-1; the D gene is possibly TRBD1 (6 bases). V was clipped by 3 bases and J by 0 bases, with 14 bases between them. The CDR3 runs 16 residues. Germline V lookup: CDR1 KGHSH, CDR2 LQKENI. In DNA, the CDR3 is TGTGCCAGCTCACCCACGGACAGCCCCATGAACACTGAAGCTTTCTTT. As protein: CASSPTDSPMNTEAFF.

This clonotype was observed a few times. The CDR3 DNA sequence: TGTGCCAGCTCACCACCATTAGGACAGAAGACGTCCACTAACTATGGCTACACCTTC. Encoded protein: CASSPPLGQKTSTNYGYTF. The rearrangement uses TRBV18 and TRBJ1-2; D is perhaps TRBD1 (6 bases). In germline, CDR1 is KGHSH, CDR2 LQKENI. The CDR3 runs to 19 residues. V lost 0 bases to trimming and J lost 0 bases, with 20 bases between them. Full variable domain (outside the CDR3, taken from reference TRBV18 and TRBJ1-2): NAGVMQNPRHLVRRRGQEARLRCSPMKGHSHVYWYRQLPEEGLKFMVYLQKENIIDESGMPKERFSAEFPKEGPSILRIQQVVRGDSAAYFCASSPPLGQKTSTNYGYTFGSGTRLTVV.

This chain joins TRBV20-1 and TRBJ2-1, with D uncertain. V was pared by 3 bases and J by 5 bases, with 11 bases between. CDR1 is DFQATT and CDR2 is SNEGSKA in the germline V gene (reference sequence). The CDR3 is 13 residues long. The CDR3 spells CSASLSQDNEQFF. CDR3 coding DNA: TGCAGTGCTAGTCTTAGTCAGGACAATGAGCAGTTCTTC.

The gene calls are TRBV27 and TRBJ2-5; D might be TRBD1 (5 bases). V was trimmed by 2 bases and J by 5 bases, leaving 12 bases between them. This CDR3 is 14 amino acids long. Germline-derived CDR1 and CDR2 are MNHEY and SMNVEV (reference sequence). As DNA, the CDR3 is TGTGCCAGCAGTTTAAACAGGAGAGTGGAGACCCAGTACTTC. Translating gives CASSLNRRVETQYF.